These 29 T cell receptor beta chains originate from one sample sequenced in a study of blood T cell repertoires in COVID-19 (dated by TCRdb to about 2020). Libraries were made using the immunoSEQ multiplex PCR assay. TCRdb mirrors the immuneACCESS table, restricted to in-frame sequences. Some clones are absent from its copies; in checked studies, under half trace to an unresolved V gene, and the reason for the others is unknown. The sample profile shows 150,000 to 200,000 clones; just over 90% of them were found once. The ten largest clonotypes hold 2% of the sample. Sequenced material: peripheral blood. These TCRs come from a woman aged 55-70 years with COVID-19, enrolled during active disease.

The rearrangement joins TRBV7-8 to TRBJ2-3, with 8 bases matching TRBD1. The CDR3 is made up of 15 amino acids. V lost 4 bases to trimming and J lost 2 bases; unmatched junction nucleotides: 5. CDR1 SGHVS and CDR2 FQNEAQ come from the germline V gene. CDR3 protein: CASSSGQVFTDTQYF. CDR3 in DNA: TGTGCCAGCAGCTCGGGACAGGTCTTCACAGATACGCAGTATTTT.

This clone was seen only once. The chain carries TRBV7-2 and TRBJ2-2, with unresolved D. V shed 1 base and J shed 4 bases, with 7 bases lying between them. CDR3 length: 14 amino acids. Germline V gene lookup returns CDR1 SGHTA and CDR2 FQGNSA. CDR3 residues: CASSLVQSTGELFF. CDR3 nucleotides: TGTGCCAGCAGCTTAGTACAATCCACCGGGGAGCTGTTTTTT. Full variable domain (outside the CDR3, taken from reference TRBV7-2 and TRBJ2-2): GAGVSQSPSNKVTEKGKDVELRCDPISGHTALYWYRQSLGQGLEFLIYFQGNSAPDKSGLPSDRFSAERTGGSVSTLTIQRTQQEDSAVYLCASSLVQSTGELFFGEGSRLTVL.

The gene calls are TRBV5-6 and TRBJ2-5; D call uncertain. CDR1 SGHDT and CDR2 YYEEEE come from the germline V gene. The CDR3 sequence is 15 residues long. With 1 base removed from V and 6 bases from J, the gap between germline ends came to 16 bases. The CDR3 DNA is TGTGCCAGCAGCTTGAAAGGCCGGGTTCGGAAGACCCAGTACTTC. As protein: CASSLKGRVRKTQYF.

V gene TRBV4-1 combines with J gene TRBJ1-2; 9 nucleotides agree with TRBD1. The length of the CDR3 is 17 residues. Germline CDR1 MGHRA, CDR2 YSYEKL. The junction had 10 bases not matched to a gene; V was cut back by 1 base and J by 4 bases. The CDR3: CASSQGQRQGGFYGYTF. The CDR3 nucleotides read TGCGCCAGCAGCCAAGGCCAGAGACAGGGGGGTTTCTATGGCTACACCTTC.

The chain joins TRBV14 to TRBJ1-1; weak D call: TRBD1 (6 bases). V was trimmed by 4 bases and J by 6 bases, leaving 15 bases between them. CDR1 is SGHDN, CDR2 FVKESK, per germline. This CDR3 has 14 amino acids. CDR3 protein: CASSPRQVVAEAFF. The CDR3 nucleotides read TGTGCCAGCAGCCCTAGACAGGTAGTGGCTGAAGCTTTCTTT. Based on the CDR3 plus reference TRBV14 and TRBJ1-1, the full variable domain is EAGVTQFPSHSVIEKGQTVTLRCDPISGHDNLYWYRRVMGKEIKFLLHFVKESKQDESGMPNNRFLAERTGGTYSTLKVQPAELEDSGVYFCASSPRQVVAEAFFGQGTRLTVV.

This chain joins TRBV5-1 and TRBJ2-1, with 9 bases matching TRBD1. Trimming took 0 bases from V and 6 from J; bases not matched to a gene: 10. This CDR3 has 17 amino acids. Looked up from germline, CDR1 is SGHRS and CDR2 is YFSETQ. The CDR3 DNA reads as TGCGCCAGCAGCTTGGGAGGAAGGACAGGGGTATTCAATGAGCAGTTCTTC. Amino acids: CASSLGGRTGVFNEQFF. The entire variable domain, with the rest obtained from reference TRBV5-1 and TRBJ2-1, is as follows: KAGVTQTPRYLIKTRGQQVTLSCSPISGHRSVSWYQQTPGQGLQFLFEYFSETQRNKGNFPGRFSGRQFSNSRSEMNVSTLELGDSALYLCASSLGGRTGVFNEQFFGPGTRLTVL.

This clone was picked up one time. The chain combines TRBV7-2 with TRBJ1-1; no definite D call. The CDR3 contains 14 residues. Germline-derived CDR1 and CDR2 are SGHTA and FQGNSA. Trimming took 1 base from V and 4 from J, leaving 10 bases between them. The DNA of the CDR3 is TGTGCCAGCAGCTTAGGGCCCCGAGGCACTGAAGCTTTCTTT. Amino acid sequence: CASSLGPRGTEAFF.

CDR3 in amino acids: CASSEAGNTEAFF. Written as DNA, the CDR3 is TGTGCCAGCAGTGAGGCGGGGAACACTGAAGCTTTCTTT. The rearrangement joins TRBV6-1 to TRBJ1-1; D uncertain. V was cut by 3 bases and J by 1 base, with 6 bases left in between. CDR3 length: 13 residues. CDR1 is MNHNS and CDR2 is SASEGT in the germline V gene.

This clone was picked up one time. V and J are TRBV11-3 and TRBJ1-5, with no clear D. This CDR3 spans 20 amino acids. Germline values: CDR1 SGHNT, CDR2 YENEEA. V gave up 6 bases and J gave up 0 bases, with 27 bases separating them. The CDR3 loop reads CASSSSLIFGSQYSNQPQHF. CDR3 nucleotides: TGTGCCAGCAGTTCCAGCCTTATTTTTGGGAGCCAATATAGCAATCAGCCCCAGCATTTT.

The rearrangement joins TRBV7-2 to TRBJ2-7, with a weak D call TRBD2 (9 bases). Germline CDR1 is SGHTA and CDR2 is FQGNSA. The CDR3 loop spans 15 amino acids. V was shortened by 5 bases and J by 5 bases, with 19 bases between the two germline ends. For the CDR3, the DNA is TGTGCCAGCAGCCCCAGGGGGCGGGGGGGAAACGAGCAGTACTTC. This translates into CASSPRGRGGNEQYF.

The CDR3, as DNA: TGTGCCAGCAGCGAAGGACAGAGCACAGATACGCAGTATTTT. Translation gives CASSEGQSTDTQYF. This rearrangement joins TRBV5-6 to TRBJ2-3, with D perhaps matching TRBD1 (6 bases). V shed 4 bases and J shed 0 bases, with 9 bases lying between them. This CDR3 is built from 14 residues. The germline CDR1 and CDR2 sequences are SGHDT and YYEEEE. Supplemented by reference TRBV5-6 and TRBJ2-3, the full variable domain reads DAGVTQSPTHLIKTRGQQVTLRCSPKSGHDTVSWYQQALGQGPQFIFQYYEEEERQRGNFPDRFSGHQFPNYSSELNVNALLLGDSALYLCASSEGQSTDTQYFGPGTRLTVL.

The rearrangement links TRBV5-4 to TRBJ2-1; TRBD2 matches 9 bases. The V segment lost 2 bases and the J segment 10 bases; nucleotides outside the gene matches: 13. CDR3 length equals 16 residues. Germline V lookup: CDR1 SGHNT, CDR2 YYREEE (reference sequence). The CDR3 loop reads CASSLEGGGAAVEQFF. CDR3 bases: TGTGCCAGCAGCTTAGAGGGCGGGGGGGCCGCAGTCGAGCAGTTCTTC.

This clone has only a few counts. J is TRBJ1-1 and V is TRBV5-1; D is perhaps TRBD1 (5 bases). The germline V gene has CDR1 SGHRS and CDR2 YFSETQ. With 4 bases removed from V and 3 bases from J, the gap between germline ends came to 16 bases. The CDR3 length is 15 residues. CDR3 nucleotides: TGCGCCAGCAGCATGAATCCCAGGGAGGACACTGAAGCTTTCTTT. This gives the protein CASSMNPREDTEAFF.

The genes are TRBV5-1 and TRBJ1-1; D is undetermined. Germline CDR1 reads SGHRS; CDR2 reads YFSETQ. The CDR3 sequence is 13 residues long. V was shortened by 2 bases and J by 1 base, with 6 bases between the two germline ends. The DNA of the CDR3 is TGCGCCAGCAGCTTTAACGGGAACACTGAAGCTTTCTTT. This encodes CASSFNGNTEAFF.

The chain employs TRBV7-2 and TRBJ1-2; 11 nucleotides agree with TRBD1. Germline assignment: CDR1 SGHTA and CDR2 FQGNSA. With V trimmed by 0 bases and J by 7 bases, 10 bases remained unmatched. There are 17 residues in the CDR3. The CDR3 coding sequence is TGTGCCAGCAGCTTAGCGGGGGGACAGGGGGTAAAGGGTGGCTACACCTTC. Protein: CASSLAGGQGVKGGYTF. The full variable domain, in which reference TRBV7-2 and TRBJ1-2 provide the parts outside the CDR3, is GAGVSQSPSNKVTEKGKDVELRCDPISGHTALYWYRQSLGQGLEFLIYFQGNSAPDKSGLPSDRFSAERTGGSVSTLTIQRTQQEDSAVYLCASSLAGGQGVKGGYTFGSGTRLTVV.

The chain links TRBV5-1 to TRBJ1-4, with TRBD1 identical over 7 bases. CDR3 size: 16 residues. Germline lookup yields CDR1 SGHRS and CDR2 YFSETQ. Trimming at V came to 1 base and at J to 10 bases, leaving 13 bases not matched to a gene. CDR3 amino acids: CASSLQSGQADGKLFF. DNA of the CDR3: TGCGCCAGCAGCTTGCAATCCGGACAGGCTGACGGAAAACTGTTTTTT.

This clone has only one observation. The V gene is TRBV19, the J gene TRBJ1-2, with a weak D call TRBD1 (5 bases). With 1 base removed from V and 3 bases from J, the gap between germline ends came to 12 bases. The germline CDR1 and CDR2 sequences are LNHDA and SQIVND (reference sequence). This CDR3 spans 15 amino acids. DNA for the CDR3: TGTGCCAGTAGTATAGGCAGGAGGGGCGACTATGGCTACACCTTC. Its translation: CASSIGRRGDYGYTF.

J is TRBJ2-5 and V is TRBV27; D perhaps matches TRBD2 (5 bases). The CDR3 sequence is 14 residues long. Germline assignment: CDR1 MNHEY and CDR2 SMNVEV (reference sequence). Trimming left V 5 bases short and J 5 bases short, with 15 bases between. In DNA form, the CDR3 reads TGTGCCAGCAGTCAAACGGTACGGGGTGAGACCCAGTACTTC. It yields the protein CASSQTVRGETQYF.

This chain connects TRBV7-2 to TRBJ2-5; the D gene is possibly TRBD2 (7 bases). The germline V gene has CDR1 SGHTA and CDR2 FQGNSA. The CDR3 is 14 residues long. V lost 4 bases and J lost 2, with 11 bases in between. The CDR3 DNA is TGTGCCAGCAGCTGGGGGGGGCCACAAGAGACCCAGTACTTC. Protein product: CASSWGGPQETQYF.

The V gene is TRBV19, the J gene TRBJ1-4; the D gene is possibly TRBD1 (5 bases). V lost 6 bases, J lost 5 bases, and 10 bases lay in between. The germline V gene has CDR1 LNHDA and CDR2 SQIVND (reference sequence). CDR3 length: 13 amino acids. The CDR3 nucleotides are TGTGCCAGTAGGGGGCCCTTAAATGAAAAACTGTTTTTT. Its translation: CASRGPLNEKLFF.

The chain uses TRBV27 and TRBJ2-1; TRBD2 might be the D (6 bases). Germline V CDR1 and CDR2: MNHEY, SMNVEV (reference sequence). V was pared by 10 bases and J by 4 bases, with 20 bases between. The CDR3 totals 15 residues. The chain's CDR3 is CAIGSRTIRYNEQFF. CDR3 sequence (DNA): TGTGCCATCGGGAGCCGGACAATTCGGTACAATGAGCAGTTCTTC.

The chain's CDR3 is CAIRGQGYEQYF. DNA of the CDR3: TGTGCCATCAGGGGGCAAGGCTACGAGCAGTACTTC. This chain connects TRBV10-3 to TRBJ2-7; a weak D match, TRBD1 (5 bases). Germline V lookup: CDR1 ENHRY, CDR2 SYGVKD. This CDR3 has 12 amino acids. The ends were cut back, 6 bases at V and 3 bases at J, with 9 bases in the middle.

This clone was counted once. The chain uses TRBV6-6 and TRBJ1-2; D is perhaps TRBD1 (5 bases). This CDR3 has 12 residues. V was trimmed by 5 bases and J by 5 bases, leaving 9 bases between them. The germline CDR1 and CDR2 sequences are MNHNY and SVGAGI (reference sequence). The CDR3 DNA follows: TGTGCCAGCAGTACACAGGATTATGGCTACACCTTC. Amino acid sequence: CASSTQDYGYTF.

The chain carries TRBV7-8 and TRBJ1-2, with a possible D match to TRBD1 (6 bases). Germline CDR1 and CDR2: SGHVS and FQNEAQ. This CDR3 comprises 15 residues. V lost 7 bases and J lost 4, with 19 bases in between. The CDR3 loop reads CASTRDLTGIYGYTF. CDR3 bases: TGTGCCAGCACCCGAGACCTTACAGGGATCTATGGCTACACCTTC.

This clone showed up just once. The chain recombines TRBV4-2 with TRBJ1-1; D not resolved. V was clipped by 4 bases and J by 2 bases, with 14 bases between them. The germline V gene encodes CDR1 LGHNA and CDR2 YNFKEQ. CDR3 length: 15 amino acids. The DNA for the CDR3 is TGTGCCAGCAGCCGAAACGCTCAACTCAACACTGAAGCTTTCTTT. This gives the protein CASSRNAQLNTEAFF.

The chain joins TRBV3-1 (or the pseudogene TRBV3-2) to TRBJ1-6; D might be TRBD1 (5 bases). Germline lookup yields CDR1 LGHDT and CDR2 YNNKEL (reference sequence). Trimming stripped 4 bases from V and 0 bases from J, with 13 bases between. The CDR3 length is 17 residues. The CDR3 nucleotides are TGTGCCAGCAGCCGGAATCCAGACAGCTCCTATAATTCACCCCTCCACTTT. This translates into CASSRNPDSSYNSPLHF.

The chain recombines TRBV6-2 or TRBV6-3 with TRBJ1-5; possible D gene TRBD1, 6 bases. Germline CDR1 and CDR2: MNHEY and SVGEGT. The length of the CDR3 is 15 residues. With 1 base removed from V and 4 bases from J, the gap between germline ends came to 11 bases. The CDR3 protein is CASSYWGGRNQPQHF. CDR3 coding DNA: TGTGCCAGCAGTTACTGGGGGGGCCGAAATCAGCCCCAGCATTTT.

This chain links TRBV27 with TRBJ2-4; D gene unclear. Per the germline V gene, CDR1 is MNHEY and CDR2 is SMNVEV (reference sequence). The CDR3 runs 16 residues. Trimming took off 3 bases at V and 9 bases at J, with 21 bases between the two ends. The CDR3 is CASSFSTGSNLGIQYF. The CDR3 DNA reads TGTGCCAGCAGTTTTTCGACTGGGTCGAACTTGGGCATTCAGTACTTC.

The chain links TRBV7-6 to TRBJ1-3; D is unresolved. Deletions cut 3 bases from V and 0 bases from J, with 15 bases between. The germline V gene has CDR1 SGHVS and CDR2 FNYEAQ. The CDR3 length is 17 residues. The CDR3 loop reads CASSFGENRDSGNTIYF. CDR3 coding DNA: TGTGCCAGCAGCTTCGGCGAAAACAGAGACTCTGGAAACACCATATATTTT.